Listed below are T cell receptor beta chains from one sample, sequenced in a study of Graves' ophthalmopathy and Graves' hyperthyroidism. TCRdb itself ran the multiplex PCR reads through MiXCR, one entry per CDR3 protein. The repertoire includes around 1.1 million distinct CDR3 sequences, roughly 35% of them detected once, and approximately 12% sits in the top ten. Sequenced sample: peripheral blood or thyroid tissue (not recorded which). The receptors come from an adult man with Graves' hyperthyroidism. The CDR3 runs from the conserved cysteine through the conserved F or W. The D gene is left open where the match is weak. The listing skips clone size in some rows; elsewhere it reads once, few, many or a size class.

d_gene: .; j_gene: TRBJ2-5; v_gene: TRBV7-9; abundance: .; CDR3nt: TGTGCCAGCAGCTTAGGGCTGGGGTACCAAGAGACCCAGTACTTC; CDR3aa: CASSLGLGYQETQYF
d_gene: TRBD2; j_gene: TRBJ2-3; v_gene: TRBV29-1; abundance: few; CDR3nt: TGCAGCGTTGACGGAGCGGGGGGTTTGGATACGCAGTATTTT; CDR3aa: CSVDGAGGLDTQYF
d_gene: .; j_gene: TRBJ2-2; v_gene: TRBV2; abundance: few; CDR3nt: TGTGCCGTGAGGAATCCCCAGGGGAGGGCCGGGGAGCTGTTTTTT; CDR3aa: CAVRNPQGRAGELFF
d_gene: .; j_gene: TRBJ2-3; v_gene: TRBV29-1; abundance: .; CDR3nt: TGCAGCGTTGAACAGCCAGAGACAGATACGCAGTATTTT; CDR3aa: CSVEQPETDTQYF
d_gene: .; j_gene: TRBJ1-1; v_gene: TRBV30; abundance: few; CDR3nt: TGTGCCTGGAGTGCAGCGCCGACTGAAGCTTTCTTT; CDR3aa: CAWSAAPTEAFF
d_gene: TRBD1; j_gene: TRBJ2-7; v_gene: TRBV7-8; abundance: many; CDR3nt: TGTGCCAGCAGCTTAGCCCCGGACAGGGCCTACGAGCAGTACTTC; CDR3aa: CASSLAPDRAYEQYF
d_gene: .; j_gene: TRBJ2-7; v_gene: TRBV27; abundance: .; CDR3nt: TGTGCCAGCAGTTTGTCAGGGAGTCACGAGCAGTACTTC; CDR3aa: CASSLSGSHEQYF
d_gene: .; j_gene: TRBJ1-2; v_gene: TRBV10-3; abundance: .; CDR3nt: TGTGCCAGCAGTTTATGGCGGGGGGGCTATGGCTACACCTTC; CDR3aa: CASSLWRGGYGYTF
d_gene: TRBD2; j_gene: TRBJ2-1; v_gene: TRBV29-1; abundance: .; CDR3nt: TGCAGCGTTGAGGTTGGACTAGCGGGAGCCGTCAAGCAGTTCTTC; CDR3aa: CSVEVGLAGAVKQFF
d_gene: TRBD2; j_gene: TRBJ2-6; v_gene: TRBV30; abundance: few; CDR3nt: TGTGCCTGGAAGAGCGGGACCTCTGGGGCCAACGTCCTGACTTTC; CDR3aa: CAWKSGTSGANVLTF
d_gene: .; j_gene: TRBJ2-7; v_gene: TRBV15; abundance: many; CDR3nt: TGTGCCACCAGCAGGGAGGGGGCCTACGAGCAGTACTTC; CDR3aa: CATSREGAYEQYF
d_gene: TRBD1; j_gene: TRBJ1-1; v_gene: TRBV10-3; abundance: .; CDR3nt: TGTGCCAGCGTCAAGACAGGGATCACTGAAGCTTTCTTT; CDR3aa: CASVKTGITEAFF
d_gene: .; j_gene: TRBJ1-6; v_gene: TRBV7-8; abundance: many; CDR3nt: TGTGCCAGCAGCTTAGGCAGGGAAGATTCACCCCTCCACTTT; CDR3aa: CASSLGREDSPLHF
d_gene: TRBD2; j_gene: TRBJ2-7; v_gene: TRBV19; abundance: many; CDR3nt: TGTGCCAGTAGTGTTAATAGCGGGAGGGCCTACGAGCAGTACTTC; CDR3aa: CASSVNSGRAYEQYF
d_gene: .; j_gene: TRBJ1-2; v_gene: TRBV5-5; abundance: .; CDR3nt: TGTGCCAGCAGCTTGGGGAGCGTCTTGGGCTACACCTTC; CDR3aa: CASSLGSVLGYTF
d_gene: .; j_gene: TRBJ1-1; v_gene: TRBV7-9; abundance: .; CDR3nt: TGTGCCAGCAGCTTAGGAACCCCTTCGGCTTTCTTT; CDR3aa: CASSLGTPSAFF